Below are 10 T cell receptor beta chains sequenced from a single sample in a study of blood T cell repertoires in COVID-19. Sequencing used immunoSEQ multiplex PCR; TCRdb keeps in-frame clones, though not all of them. The table lists about 180,000 clones, roughly four fifths of them singletons. The sample taken for sequencing was peripheral blood. These receptors were taken from a woman in her sixties or seventies with COVID-19, enrolled during active disease.

This rearrangement joins TRBV21-1 to TRBJ2-1; the D call of TRBD2 is as the table states it, not checked on the DNA. TRBV21-1 is termed a pseudogene. The length of the CDR3 is 15 residues. The CDR3 sequence: CASTRLAGRANEQFF. CDR3 in DNA: TGTGCCAGCACCAGACTAGCGGGAAGGGCCAATGAGCAGTTCTTC.

This rearrangement joins TRBV11-2 to TRBJ2-7; D unclear. V was pared by 4 bases and J by 6 bases, with 7 bases between. CDR3 length equals 11 residues. Germline loops: CDR1 SGHAT, CDR2 FQNNGV. CDR3 DNA sequence: TGTGCCAGCAGCTACTACGGCGAGCAGTACTTC. Translated, it gives CASSYYGEQYF.

This clone was picked up one time. The V call is TRBV6-1, the J call TRBJ2-2; no clear D gene. This CDR3 has 15 residues. The germline gives CDR1 MNHNS, CDR2 SASEGT. Trimming pared 7 bases from V and 1 base from J, leaving 13 bases between. CDR3 residues: CASKAGQMNTGELFF. CDR3 nucleotide sequence: TGTGCCAGCAAAGCTGGGCAGATGAACACCGGGGAGCTGTTTTTT.

The chain employs TRBV2 and TRBJ1-1; a possible D gene is TRBD1 (5 bases). CDR3 length: 15 residues. V was shortened by 6 bases and J by 1 base, with 15 bases between the two germline ends. Germline CDR1 reads SNHLY; CDR2 reads FYNNEI. The CDR3: CASRPRGDENTEAFF. The CDR3 DNA follows: TGTGCCAGCAGGCCTCGCGGGGACGAGAACACTGAAGCTTTCTTT. Looking up the rest from reference TRBV2 and TRBJ1-1 gives the full variable domain: EPEVTQTPSHQVTQMGQEVILRCVPISNHLYFYWYRQILGQKVEFLVSFYNNEISEKSEIFDDQFSVERPDGSNFTLKIRSTKLEDSAMYFCASRPRGDENTEAFFGQGTRLTVV.

With respect to this clone: Other nucleotide sequences in the sample specify the same CDR3. The chain carries TRBV29-1 and TRBJ2-3; 7 positions match TRBD2. The V and J ends lost 6 bases and 3 bases, in that order; junction bases with no gene match: 6. Germline lookup yields CDR1 SQVTM and CDR2 ANQGSEA. CDR3 length: 13 residues. For the CDR3, the DNA is TGCAGCGTCGACGAGGGAGGGACAGATACGCAGTATTTT. It yields the protein CSVDEGGTDTQYF.

V is TRBV28 and J is TRBJ1-1, with D perhaps TRBD1 (5 bases). Germline-derived CDR1 and CDR2 are MDHEN and SYDVKM. CDR3 length equals 15 residues. V was clipped by 8 bases and J by 0 bases, with 16 bases between them. Here the CDR3 DNA reads TGTGCCAGCGTAAGACAGTCTCCGATGAACACTGAAGCTTTCTTT. Translation gives CASVRQSPMNTEAFF.

The chain uses TRBV30 and TRBJ1-6; TRBD1 matches 11 bases. V shed 3 bases and J 8 bases; nucleotides not matched to a gene: 9. Looked up from germline, CDR1 is GTSNPN and CDR2 is SVGIG (reference sequence). The CDR3 sequence is 16 residues long. The CDR3 protein is CAWRESGQGAYSPLHF. Here the CDR3 DNA reads TGTGCCTGGAGGGAATCCGGACAGGGGGCGTATTCACCCCTCCACTTT.

The chain has TRBV28 and TRBJ2-6; the match to TRBD1 covers 9 bases. The germline V gene encodes CDR1 MDHEN and CDR2 SYDVKM. This CDR3 has 17 residues. After removal of 5 bases from V and 1 base from J, the junction contained 6 bases not matched to a gene. The CDR3 DNA sequence: TGTGCCAGCAGTCCGGGACAGGGCCTTTCTGGGGCCAACGTCCTGACTTTC. This translates into CASSPGQGLSGANVLTF. The full variable domain, completed using reference TRBV28 and TRBJ2-6, is DVKVTQSSRYLVKRTGEKVFLECVQDMDHENMFWYRQDPGLGLRLIYFSYDVKMKEKGDIPEGYSVSREKKERFSLILESASTNQTSMYLCASSPGQGLSGANVLTFGAGSRLTVL.

This chain connects TRBV7-6 to TRBJ2-7; TRBD2 matches 12 bases. CDR1 is SGHVS, CDR2 FNYEAQ, per germline. V dropped 2 bases and J dropped 0; count of bases not matched to a gene: 11. CDR3 length equals 19 residues. The CDR3 here is CASSLYPRTSGVNSYEQYF. The CDR3 region has the DNA TGTGCCAGCAGCTTATACCCCCGGACTAGCGGGGTTAACTCCTACGAGCAGTACTTC. Variable domain in full (rest from reference TRBV7-6 and TRBJ2-7): GAGVSQSPRYKVTKRGQDVALRCDPISGHVSLYWYRQALGQGPEFLTYFNYEAQQDKSGLPNDRFSAERPEGSISTLTIQRTEQRDSAMYRCASSLYPRTSGVNSYEQYFGPGTRLTVT.

This clone has more than one count but fewer than ten. The genes are TRBV2 and TRBJ1-1; 8 bases are shared with TRBD1. This CDR3 spans 17 amino acids. Looked up from germline, CDR1 is SNHLY and CDR2 is FYNNEI. V was pared by 5 bases and J by 5 bases, with 16 bases of the junction left unmatched. The CDR3 DNA reads as TGTGCCAGCAGTTCCAACCGGGGATCGGACAGGGCGACTGAAGCTTTCTTT. Translation: CASSSNRGSDRATEAFF.